These T cell receptor beta chains were read from a single sample in a study of blood T cells in healthy people across ages. TCRdb re-derived calls from the 5' RACE reads in MiXCR, one entry per CDR3 protein. The sample holds about 1,800,000 distinct CDR3 sequences; over 25% are singletons and the top ten take over 7%. Sequencing input: blood. These receptors all stem from a woman in her twenties or thirties in good health. Each CDR3 is given with its conserved first and last residue. The order of the fields is CDR3 DNA, CDR3 protein, D gene, clone size, V gene, J gene. D genes are given only for firm matches. Clone size is given for some rows only: seen once, a few or many times, or a class if the clone is expanded.

cdr3_nt: TGTGCCAGCAGCGTAGGGAGAAGGGATCATGGCTACACCTTC
cdr3_aa: CASSVGRRDHGYTF
d_call: .
clone_size: few
v_call: TRBV9
j_call: TRBJ1-2

cdr3_nt: TGCGCCAGCAGCACCGGTGACACGAACACTGAAGCTTTCTTT
cdr3_aa: CASSTGDTNTEAFF
d_call: .
clone_size: few
v_call: TRBV4-1
j_call: TRBJ1-1

cdr3_nt: TGTGCCAGCAGCGTAGAGTCCCTTCCGTGGAATGAGCAGTTCTTC
cdr3_aa: CASSVESLPWNEQFF
d_call: .
clone_size: few
v_call: TRBV9
j_call: TRBJ2-1

cdr3_nt: TGTGCCAGCAGTTTCGGCTCAGGGGGTAAGATCACTGAAGCTTTCTTT
cdr3_aa: CASSFGSGGKITEAFF
d_call: TRBD1
clone_size: few
v_call: TRBV27
j_call: TRBJ1-1

cdr3_nt: TGTGCCTGCAGCTCCGAAAATGAGCAGTTCTTC
cdr3_aa: CACSSENEQFF
d_call: .
clone_size: .
v_call: TRBV11-2
j_call: TRBJ2-1

cdr3_nt: TGTGCCAGCATTCCCGCGGGAGGCTCAGATACGCAGTATTTT
cdr3_aa: CASIPAGGSDTQYF
d_call: TRBD2
clone_size: .
v_call: TRBV25-1
j_call: TRBJ2-3

cdr3_nt: TGTGCCAGCAGCGATGGACGGGGAGAGGAGCAGTACTTC
cdr3_aa: CASSDGRGEEQYF
d_call: .
clone_size: .
v_call: TRBV9
j_call: TRBJ2-5

cdr3_nt: TGCGCCAGCAGCCAAGATGCCGGGGACTATGGCTACACCTTC
cdr3_aa: CASSQDAGDYGYTF
d_call: .
clone_size: few
v_call: TRBV4-3
j_call: TRBJ1-2

cdr3_nt: TGTGCCAGCTCAGTGACAGGGAATAGCAATCAGCCCCAGCATTTT
cdr3_aa: CASSVTGNSNQPQHF
d_call: TRBD1
clone_size: .
v_call: TRBV18
j_call: TRBJ1-5

cdr3_nt: TGTGCCAGCTCACCAGGGACAGACTACGAGCAGTTCTTC
cdr3_aa: CASSPGTDYEQFF
d_call: TRBD1
clone_size: .
v_call: TRBV18
j_call: TRBJ2-1

cdr3_nt: TGCAGCGTTGTTTCCGGGGTCAATGAGCAGTTCTTC
cdr3_aa: CSVVSGVNEQFF
d_call: .
clone_size: few
v_call: TRBV29-1
j_call: TRBJ2-1

cdr3_nt: TGTGCCAGCAGCCAACGGGGTGAAGCTTTCTTT
cdr3_aa: CASSQRGEAFF
d_call: .
clone_size: .
v_call: TRBV3-1
j_call: TRBJ1-1

cdr3_nt: TGTGCCAGCAGGACCCGGGACTTCCAAGAGACCCAGTACTTC
cdr3_aa: CASRTRDFQETQYF
d_call: .
clone_size: .
v_call: TRBV5-5
j_call: TRBJ2-5

cdr3_nt: TGTGCCAGCAGCTGGTCGGCCGGGCGCTACGAGCAGTACTTC
cdr3_aa: CASSWSAGRYEQYF
d_call: .
clone_size: .
v_call: TRBV7-9
j_call: TRBJ2-7

cdr3_nt: TGTGCCAGCAGCAATCTCAGGGGGTGGGGCTACACCTTC
cdr3_aa: CASSNLRGWGYTF
d_call: .
clone_size: .
v_call: TRBV21-1
j_call: TRBJ1-2

cdr3_nt: TGCAGTGCTATACGGGGTCGGAGCAATCAGCCCCAGCATTTT
cdr3_aa: CSAIRGRSNQPQHF
d_call: .
clone_size: few
v_call: TRBV20-1
j_call: TRBJ1-5

cdr3_nt: TGCAGTGCCCCCGACAGAACCACAGATACGCAGTATTTT
cdr3_aa: CSAPDRTTDTQYF
d_call: .
clone_size: few
v_call: TRBV20-1
j_call: TRBJ2-3

cdr3_nt: TGTGCCAGCAGCTTATGCCAAAGCGGGACTGAAGCTTTCTTT
cdr3_aa: CASSLCQSGTEAFF
d_call: .
clone_size: .
v_call: TRBV7-2
j_call: TRBJ1-1

cdr3_nt: TGTGCCAGCAGTTTCCCGAGTAAGGGTAATTCACCCCTCCACTTT
cdr3_aa: CASSFPSKGNSPLHF
d_call: .
clone_size: few
v_call: TRBV28
j_call: TRBJ1-6

cdr3_nt: TGTGCCAGCAGTTTATCCGAGGGGGGACAAGAGACCCAGTACTTC
cdr3_aa: CASSLSEGGQETQYF
d_call: .
clone_size: .
v_call: TRBV27
j_call: TRBJ2-5